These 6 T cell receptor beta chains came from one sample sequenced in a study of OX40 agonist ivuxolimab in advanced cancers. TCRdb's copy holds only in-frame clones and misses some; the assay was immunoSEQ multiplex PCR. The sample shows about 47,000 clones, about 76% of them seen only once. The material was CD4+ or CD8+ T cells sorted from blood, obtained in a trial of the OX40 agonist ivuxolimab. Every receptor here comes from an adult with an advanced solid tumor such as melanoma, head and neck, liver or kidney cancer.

This CDR3 reads CASSEFRTSGADTQYF. CDR3 nucleotide sequence: TGCGCCAGCAGTGAGTTCCGCACGAGCGGGGCAGATACGCAGTATTTT. V and J are TRBV10-1 and TRBJ2-3; TRBD2 agrees at 7 bases. This CDR3 contains 16 residues. Looked up from germline, CDR1 is WNHNN and CDR2 is SYGVQD (reference sequence). Germline trimming cut 1 base from V and 4 bases from J; bases unmatched to any gene: 8.

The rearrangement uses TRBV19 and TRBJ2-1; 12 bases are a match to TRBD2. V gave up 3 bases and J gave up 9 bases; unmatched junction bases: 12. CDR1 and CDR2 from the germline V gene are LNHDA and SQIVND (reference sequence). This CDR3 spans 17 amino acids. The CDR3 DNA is TGTGCCAGTAGTATTTCGACTAGCGGGGGCCTAACAGGTGAGCAGTTCTTC. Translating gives CASSISTSGGLTGEQFF.

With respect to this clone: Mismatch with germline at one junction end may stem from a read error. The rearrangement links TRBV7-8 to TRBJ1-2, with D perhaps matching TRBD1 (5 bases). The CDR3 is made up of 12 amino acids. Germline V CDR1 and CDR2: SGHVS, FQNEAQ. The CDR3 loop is CASSLDDRSRSF. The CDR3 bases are TGTGCCAGCAGCTTAGACGACAGAAGTCGCTCCTTC. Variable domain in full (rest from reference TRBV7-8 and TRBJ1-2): GAGVSQSPRYKVAKRGQDVALRCDPISGHVSLFWYQQALGQGPEFLTYFQNEAQLDKSGLPSDRFFAERPEGSVSTLKIQRTQQEDSAVYLCASSLDDRSRSFGSGTRLTVV.

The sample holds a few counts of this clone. The CDR3 DNA sequence: TGTGCCAGCAGCTGGTGGGGGGATACGCAGTATTTT. Its protein is CASSWWGDTQYF. The J gene is TRBJ2-3, the V gene TRBV7-2; D assignment may be TRBD1 or TRBD2 (5 bases each). Per germline, CDR1 SGHTA and CDR2 FQGNSA. V was shortened by 4 bases and J by 6 bases, with 8 bases between the two germline ends. The CDR3 runs to 12 residues.

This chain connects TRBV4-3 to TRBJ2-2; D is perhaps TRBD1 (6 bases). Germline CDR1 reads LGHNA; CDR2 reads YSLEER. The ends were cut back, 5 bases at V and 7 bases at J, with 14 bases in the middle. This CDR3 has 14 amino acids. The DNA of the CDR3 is TGCGCCAGCAGCATAAACAGGGTTATCGGGGAGCTGTTTTTT. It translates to CASSINRVIGELFF.

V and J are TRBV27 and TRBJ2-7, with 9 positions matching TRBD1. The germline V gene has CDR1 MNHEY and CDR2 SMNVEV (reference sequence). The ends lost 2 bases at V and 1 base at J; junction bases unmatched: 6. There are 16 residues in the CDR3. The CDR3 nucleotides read TGTGCCAGCAGTTTAGGCGGGACAGGGTATTCCTACGAGCAGTACTTC. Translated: CASSLGGTGYSYEQYF.